This T cell receptor (beta chain) appears in the sequencing data of a study of regulatory and conventional T cells in RAG deficiency. Findings and limits, study-wide: Treg unique TCR beta sequences were about 91-fold fewer in Omenn syndrome and CID/AS patients than controls. Patient subsets had shorter CDR3s; Omenn Treg-Tconv overlap exceeded 75%.

V gave up 5 bases and J gave up 3 bases, with 15 bases separating them. The germline CDR1 and CDR2 sequences are SEHNR and FQNEAQ (reference sequence). This CDR3 has 15 amino acids. As regards this clone: No antigen is known for it.

The method was immunoSEQ multiplex PCR; TCRdb's version includes in-frame clones alone and lacks a portion of them. The table has some 9,000 clones, around 84% seen once. The same data also went into a second study, on regulatory T cells. This second report adds: The primer mix had 52 TRBV and 13 TRBJ primers.

The sequencing input was CD8+ T cells sorted from blood. This chain uses TRBV7-9 with TRBJ2-3; D is ambiguous. The source is a human donor in good health. Here the CDR3 reads CASSPPGTTTDTQYF. The DNA of the CDR3 is TGTGCCAGCAGCCCCCCGGGCACTACGACAGATACGCAGTATTTT.